This TCR beta chain came from a study of OX40 agonist ivuxolimab in advanced cancers. Overall study: The patients' treatment was ivuxolimab, an agonistic anti-OX40 (CD134) antibody. Participants averaged roughly 57 years of age (range roughly 20 to 90) and were roughly 83% male. A history of anti-PD-1, anti-PD-L1 or anti-CTLA-4 therapy was acceptable, and over 35% had some. Study findings and constraints: In the 0.1 to 3.0 mg/kg range, CD4+ and CD8+ blood T cells had expanded clonally by week 6.

As regards this clone: What it binds is not known.

Produced via immunoSEQ multiplex PCR; TCRdb's table is partial and in-frame only. The table records about 99,000 clones, roughly 95% of them present only once. The specimen comprised CD4+ or CD8+ T cells sorted from blood, sampled in a trial of the OX40 agonist ivuxolimab. This TCR derives from an adult with an advanced solid tumor such as melanoma, head and neck, liver or kidney cancer.

CDR3 amino acids: CASSLNRESAYGYTF. CDR3 DNA sequence: TGTGCCAGCAGCCTAAACCGGGAGTCAGCCTATGGCTACACCTTC. The rearrangement links TRBV5-4 to TRBJ1-2; D not certain. The ends were cut back, 4 bases at V and 4 bases at J, with 17 bases in the middle. Per germline, CDR1 SGHNT and CDR2 YYREEE (reference sequence). The CDR3 runs to 15 residues.